This TCR beta chain was observed in a study of post-analysis software for immune sequencing data. On the study more broadly: Several disease courses (relapsing-remitting, secondary progressive and progressive-relapsing) of multiple sclerosis were included.

Libraries were made from TCR beta cDNA, and they carried unique molecular identifiers. cDNA molecules numbering roughly 500,000 came from roughly 0.93 to 9.6 million T cells. MiXCR, applied by TCRdb to the PCR reads, yields one record per CDR3 protein. The sample lists about 770,000 distinct CDR3 sequences, roughly 50% occurring once. Trimming removed 0 bases at V and 7 bases at J, with 22 bases between. The CDR3 extends over 17 amino acids. Germline CDR1 reads MNHEY; CDR2 reads SMNVEV (reference sequence). Regarding the study as a whole: Batch-mates among the samples co-clustered strongly by F measure. Relative to controls, patients with multiple sclerosis showed significantly lower normalized Chao1 diversity. With TRBV5-6, TRBV5-1 and TRBV20-1 included, a handful of TRBV segments were more frequent in patients than in controls.

Points on this clonotype: Its antigen remains unknown.

Sequenced sample: blood. The TCR was taken from a girl between 10 and 17 years old with multiple sclerosis. The rearrangement uses TRBV27 and TRBJ2-7; no reliable D call. CDR3 sequence reads: CASSLSGGEPTYNEQYF. CDR3 nucleotide sequence: TGTGCCAGCAGTTTATCGGGCGGCGAGCCCACTTACAATGAGCAGTACTTC.